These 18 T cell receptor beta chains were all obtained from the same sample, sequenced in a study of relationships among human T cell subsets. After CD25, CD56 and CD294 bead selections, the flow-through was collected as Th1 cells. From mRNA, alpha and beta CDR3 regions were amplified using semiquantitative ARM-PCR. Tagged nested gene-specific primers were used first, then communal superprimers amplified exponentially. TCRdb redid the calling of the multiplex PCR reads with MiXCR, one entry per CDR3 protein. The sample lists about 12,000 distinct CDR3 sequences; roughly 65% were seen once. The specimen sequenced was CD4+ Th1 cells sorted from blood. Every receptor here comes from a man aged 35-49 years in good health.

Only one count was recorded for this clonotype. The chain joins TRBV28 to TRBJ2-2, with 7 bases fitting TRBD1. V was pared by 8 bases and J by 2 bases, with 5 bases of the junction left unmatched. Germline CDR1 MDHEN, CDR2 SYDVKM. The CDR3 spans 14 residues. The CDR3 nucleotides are TGTGCCAGCTCTGGGACAGCCAACACCGGGGAGCTGTTTTTT. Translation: CASSGTANTGELFF.

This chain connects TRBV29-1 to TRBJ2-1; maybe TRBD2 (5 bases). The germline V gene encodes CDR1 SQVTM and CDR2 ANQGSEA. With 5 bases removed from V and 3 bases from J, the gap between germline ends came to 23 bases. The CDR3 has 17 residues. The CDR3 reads CSVMFTGRKGGYNEQFF. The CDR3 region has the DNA TGCAGCGTTATGTTCACGGGGAGAAAGGGTGGCTACAATGAGCAGTTCTTC.

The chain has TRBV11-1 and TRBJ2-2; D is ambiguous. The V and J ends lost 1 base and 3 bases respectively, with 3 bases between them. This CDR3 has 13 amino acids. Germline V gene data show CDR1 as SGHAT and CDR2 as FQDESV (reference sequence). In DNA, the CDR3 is TGTGCCAGCAGCTTAGAGGACACCGGGGAGCTGTTTTTT. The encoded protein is CASSLEDTGELFF.

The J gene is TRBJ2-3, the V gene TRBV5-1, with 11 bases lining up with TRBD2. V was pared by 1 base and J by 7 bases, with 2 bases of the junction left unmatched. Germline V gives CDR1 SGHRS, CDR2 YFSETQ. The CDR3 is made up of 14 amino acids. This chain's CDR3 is CASSLTSGGYTQYF. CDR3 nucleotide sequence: TGCGCCAGCAGCTTGACTAGCGGGGGTTATACGCAGTATTTT.

The chain's CDR3 is CASTAGPVGNQPQHF. The DNA for the CDR3 is TGTGCCAGCACTGCGGGGCCTGTAGGCAATCAGCCCCAGCATTTT. The chain employs TRBV16 and TRBJ1-5; the D gene is possibly TRBD1 (5 bases). V was pared by 7 bases and J by 2 bases, with 15 bases between. The CDR3 length is 15 residues. From germline, CDR1 is KGHSY and CDR2 FQNENV.

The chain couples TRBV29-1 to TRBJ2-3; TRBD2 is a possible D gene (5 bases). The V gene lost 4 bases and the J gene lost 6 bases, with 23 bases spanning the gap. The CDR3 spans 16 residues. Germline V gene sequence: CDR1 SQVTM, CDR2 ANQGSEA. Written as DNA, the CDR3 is TGCAGCGTTGGACTCTCGCCGGGAATTCGGGCGGATACGCAGTATTTT. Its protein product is CSVGLSPGIRADTQYF.

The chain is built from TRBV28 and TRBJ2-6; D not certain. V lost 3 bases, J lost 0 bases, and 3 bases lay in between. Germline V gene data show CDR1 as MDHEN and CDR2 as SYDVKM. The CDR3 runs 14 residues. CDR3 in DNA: TGTGCCAGCAGTTTGATCTCTGGGGCCAACGTCCTGACTTTC. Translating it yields CASSLISGANVLTF.

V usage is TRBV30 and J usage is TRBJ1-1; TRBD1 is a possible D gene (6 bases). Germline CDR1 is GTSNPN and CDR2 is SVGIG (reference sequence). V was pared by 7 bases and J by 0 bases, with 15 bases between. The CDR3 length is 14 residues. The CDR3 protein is CAFRGGLMNTEAFF. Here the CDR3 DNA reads TGTGCCTTCAGAGGGGGGCTAATGAACACTGAAGCTTTCTTT.

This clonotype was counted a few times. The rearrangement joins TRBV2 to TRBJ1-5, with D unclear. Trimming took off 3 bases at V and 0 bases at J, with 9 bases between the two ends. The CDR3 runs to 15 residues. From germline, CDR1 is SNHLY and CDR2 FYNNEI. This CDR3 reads CASSEKGFSNQPQHF. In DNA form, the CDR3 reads TGTGCCAGCAGTGAGAAGGGTTTTAGCAATCAGCCCCAGCATTTT.

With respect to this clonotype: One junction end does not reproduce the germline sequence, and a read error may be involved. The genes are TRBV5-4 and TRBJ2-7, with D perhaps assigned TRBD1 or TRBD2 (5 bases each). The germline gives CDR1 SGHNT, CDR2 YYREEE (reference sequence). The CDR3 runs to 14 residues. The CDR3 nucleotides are TGCGCCAGCAGCTTGGGACCGCTGTCCTACGAGCAGTACTTC. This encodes CASSLGPLSYEQYF.

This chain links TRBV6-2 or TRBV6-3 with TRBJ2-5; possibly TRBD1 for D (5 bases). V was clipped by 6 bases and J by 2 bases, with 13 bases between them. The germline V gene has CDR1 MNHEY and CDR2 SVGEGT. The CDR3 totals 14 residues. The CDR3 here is CASRPSPGQETQYF. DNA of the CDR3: TGTGCCAGCAGACCCTCCCCAGGGCAAGAGACCCAGTACTTC.

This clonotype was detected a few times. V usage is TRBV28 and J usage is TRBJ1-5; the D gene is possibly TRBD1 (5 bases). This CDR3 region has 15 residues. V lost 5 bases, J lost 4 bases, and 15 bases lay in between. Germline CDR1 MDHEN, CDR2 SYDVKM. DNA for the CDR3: TGTGCCAGCAGTGGGGGGGGAGGGTATAATCAGCCCCAGCATTTT. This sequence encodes CASSGGGGYNQPQHF. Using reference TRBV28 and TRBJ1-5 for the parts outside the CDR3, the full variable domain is DVKVTQSSRYLVKRTGEKVFLECVQDMDHENMFWYRQDPGLGLRLIYFSYDVKMKEKGDIPEGYSVSREKKERFSLILESASTNQTSMYLCASSGGGGYNQPQHFGDGTRLSIL.

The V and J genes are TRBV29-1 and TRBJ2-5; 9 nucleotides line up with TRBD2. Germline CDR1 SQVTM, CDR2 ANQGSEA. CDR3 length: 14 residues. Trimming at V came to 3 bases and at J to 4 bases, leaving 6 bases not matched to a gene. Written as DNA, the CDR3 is TGCAGCGTTGACGCGGGAGGGTCGGGAGAGACCCAGTACTTC. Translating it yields CSVDAGGSGETQYF.

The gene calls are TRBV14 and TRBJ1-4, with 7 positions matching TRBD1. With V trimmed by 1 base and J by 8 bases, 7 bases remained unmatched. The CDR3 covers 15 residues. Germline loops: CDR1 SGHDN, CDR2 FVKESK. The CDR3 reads CASSQASGGQEKLFF. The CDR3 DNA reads TGTGCCAGCAGCCAAGCTTCAGGGGGTCAGGAAAAACTGTTTTTT. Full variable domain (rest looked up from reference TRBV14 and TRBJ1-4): EAGVTQFPSHSVIEKGQTVTLRCDPISGHDNLYWYRRVMGKEIKFLLHFVKESKQDESGMPNNRFLAERTGGTYSTLKVQPAELEDSGVYFCASSQASGGQEKLFFGSGTQLSVL.

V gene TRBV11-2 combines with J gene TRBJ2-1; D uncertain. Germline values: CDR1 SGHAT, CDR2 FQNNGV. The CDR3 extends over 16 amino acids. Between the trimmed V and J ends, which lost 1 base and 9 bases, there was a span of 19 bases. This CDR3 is CASSLGPATRSSEQFF. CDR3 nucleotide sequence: TGTGCCAGCAGCTTAGGGCCAGCTACAAGATCGAGTGAGCAGTTCTTC.

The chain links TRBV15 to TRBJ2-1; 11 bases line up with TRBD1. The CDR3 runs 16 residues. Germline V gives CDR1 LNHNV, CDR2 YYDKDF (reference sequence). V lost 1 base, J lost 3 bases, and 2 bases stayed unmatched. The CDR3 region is CATSRVGTGGYNEQFF. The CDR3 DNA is TGTGCCACCAGCAGAGTTGGGACAGGGGGCTACAATGAGCAGTTCTTC.

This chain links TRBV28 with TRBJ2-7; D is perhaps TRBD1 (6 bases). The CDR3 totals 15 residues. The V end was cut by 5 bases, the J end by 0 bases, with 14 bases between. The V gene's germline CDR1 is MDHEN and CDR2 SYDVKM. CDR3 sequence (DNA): TGTGCCAGCAGTCTCAGGGGCCCCAGCTCCTACGAGCAGTACTTC. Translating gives CASSLRGPSSYEQYF.

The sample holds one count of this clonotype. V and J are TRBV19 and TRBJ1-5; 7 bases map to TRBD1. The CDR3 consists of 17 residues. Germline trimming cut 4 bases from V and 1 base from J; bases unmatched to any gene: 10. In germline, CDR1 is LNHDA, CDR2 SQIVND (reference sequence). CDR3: CASSKLQGVRSNQPQHF. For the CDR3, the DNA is TGTGCCAGTAGTAAACTTCAGGGGGTCAGGAGCAATCAGCCCCAGCATTTT.